Below are 10 T cell receptor beta chains sequenced from a single sample in a study of T cells in Graves' hyperthyroidism and ophthalmopathy. RNA transcripts were the template for amplifying TCR beta CDR3 regions. First-round RT-PCR with HTBI primers amplified the TCR CDR3 region. TCRdb reprocessed the multiplex PCR reads via MiXCR and lists one record per CDR3 protein. The sample has hundreds of thousands of distinct CDR3 sequences, 14% seen once. The source material was blood. Source of these receptors: a young woman with Graves' hyperthyroidism.

At least ten counts were recorded for this clonotype. This chain connects TRBV20-1 to TRBJ2-5; TRBD2 agrees at 7 bases. Trimming cost V 6 bases and J 2 bases; bases outside gene matches: 12. The germline V gene encodes CDR1 DFQATT and CDR2 SNEGSKA (reference sequence). This CDR3 region has 15 residues. The CDR3 sequence: CSAVRILADQETQYF. CDR3 in DNA: TGCAGTGCCGTCCGAATTCTAGCGGATCAAGAGACCCAGTACTTC.

The chain uses TRBV4-3 and TRBJ2-1; perhaps D is TRBD1 or TRBD2 (5 bases each). Germline V lookup: CDR1 LGHNA, CDR2 YSLEER. The CDR3 is 15 amino acids. V lost 2 bases, J lost 4 bases, and 12 bases lay in between. The CDR3 here is CASSQPGTRYNEQFF. In nucleotides, the CDR3 is TGCGCCAGCAGCCAACCCGGGACCCGATACAATGAGCAGTTCTTC.

This clonotype was counted ten times or more. V gene TRBV25-1 combines with J gene TRBJ2-1; 9 bases align to TRBD2. CDR3 length: 16 amino acids. V was clipped by 2 bases and J by 10 bases; unmatched bases: 12. Germline V gives CDR1 MGHDK, CDR2 SYGVNS. For the CDR3, the DNA is TGTGCCAGCAGTGAACGACAGACTAGCGGTCAAAGGGAGCAGTTCTTC. It translates to CASSERQTSGQREQFF.

The table lists this clonotype with many counts. V and J are TRBV20-1 and TRBJ2-3; no firm D call. CDR3 length: 14 amino acids. The V and J ends lost 3 bases and 0 bases respectively, with 10 bases between them. CDR1 and CDR2 (germline): DFQATT, SNEGSKA (reference sequence). CDR3 nucleotide sequence: TGCAGTGCTAGGGGGATATCTAGCACAGATACGCAGTATTTT. Protein sequence: CSARGISSTDTQYF.

In this sample, this clonotype turned up many times. The rearrangement uses TRBV2 and TRBJ1-2, with D unclear. The germline gives CDR1 SNHLY, CDR2 FYNNEI. Between the trimmed V and J ends, which lost 8 bases and 6 bases, there was a span of 13 bases. The CDR3 runs to 12 residues. CDR3 protein: CASVTQVDGYTF. CDR3 DNA: TGTGCCAGCGTAACCCAGGTGGATGGCTACACCTTC.

The count of this clonotype is one. A much larger clone is a single base away; this may be a read error. The chain is built from TRBV20-1 and TRBJ2-1; the D gene is possibly TRBD1 (6 bases). The DNA end is more similar to TRBJ2-7, so the J call may be wrong. This CDR3 comprises 15 residues. Germline V gene lookup returns CDR1 DFQATT and CDR2 SNEGSKA (reference sequence). CDR3 amino acids: CSARDRQGPYNEQYF. CDR3 nucleotide sequence: TGCAGTGCTAGAGATAGGCAGGGGCCCTACAATGAGCAGTACTTC.

This clonotype was found many times. The genes are TRBV3-1 and TRBJ1-2; 7 nucleotides match TRBD1. The CDR3 totals 14 residues. V lost 6 bases and J lost 4; bases outside the gene matches: 8. Germline V lookup: CDR1 LGHDT, CDR2 YNNKEL (reference sequence). The CDR3 DNA follows: TGTGCCAGCAGTTCGGACAGGTCGTTCTATGGCTACACCTTC. The encoded protein is CASSSDRSFYGYTF.

The J gene is TRBJ1-2, the V gene TRBV20-1, with a tentative D call TRBD1 (5 bases). The CDR3 sequence is 17 residues long. CDR1 and CDR2 from the germline V gene are DFQATT and SNEGSKA (reference sequence). Trimming removed 0 bases at V and 2 bases at J, with 19 bases between. The CDR3 DNA reads TGCAGTGCTAGAGAGCGCCCTCGTTGGGGCACGAACTATGGCTACACCTTC. Encoded protein: CSARERPRWGTNYGYTF.

In its sample, this clonotype was seen many times. V and J are TRBV20-1 and TRBJ2-1, with D perhaps matching TRBD1 or TRBD2 (5 bases each). Germline CDR1 and CDR2: DFQATT and SNEGSKA (reference sequence). Trimming took 5 bases from V and 4 from J, leaving 12 bases between them. This CDR3 comprises 13 residues. The CDR3 region has the DNA TGCAGTGCTGCCCGGGACGTTTACAATGAGCAGTTCTTC. This gives the protein CSAARDVYNEQFF.

The sample holds many counts of this clonotype. J is TRBJ2-5 and V is TRBV3-1; D remains ambiguous. The V end lost 10 bases, the J end lost 4 bases, and 13 bases lay between the germline ends. Germline V gene data show CDR1 as LGHDT and CDR2 as YNNKEL (reference sequence). The CDR3 is made up of 12 amino acids. CDR3 residues: CATKGLSETQYF. The CDR3 nucleotides read TGTGCCACTAAAGGGCTGTCAGAGACCCAGTACTTC.